This record looks at one T cell receptor (beta chain) sequence and its context. TCRdb passed the RT-PCR reads through MiXCR, listing each CDR3 protein once. The sample lists about 570,000 distinct CDR3 sequences, approximately 10% occurring once. This entry belongs to a study of response to subunit inactivated influenza vaccine. Trimming removed 1 base at V and 6 bases at J, with 13 bases between. This CDR3 is 15 amino acids long. CDR1 is SGHTA, CDR2 FQGNSA, per germline. These sequences were also reported in another study, on T cells expressing NK-cell markers. As that study records: The TCR beta cDNA came from 5'RACE template switching with UMIs. Among eight sequenced donors, seven carried HCMV seropositivity while one was seronegative.

V usage is TRBV7-2 and J usage is TRBJ1-5; D is possibly TRBD1 (5 bases). The starting material was PBMCs from blood, obtained on the day of vaccination. This clonotype was obtained from a man aged 45-60 years who received an inactivated influenza vaccine. CDR3: CASSLETGAGQPQHF. In DNA, the CDR3 is TGTGCCAGCAGCTTAGAGACCGGGGCCGGTCAGCCCCAGCATTTT.